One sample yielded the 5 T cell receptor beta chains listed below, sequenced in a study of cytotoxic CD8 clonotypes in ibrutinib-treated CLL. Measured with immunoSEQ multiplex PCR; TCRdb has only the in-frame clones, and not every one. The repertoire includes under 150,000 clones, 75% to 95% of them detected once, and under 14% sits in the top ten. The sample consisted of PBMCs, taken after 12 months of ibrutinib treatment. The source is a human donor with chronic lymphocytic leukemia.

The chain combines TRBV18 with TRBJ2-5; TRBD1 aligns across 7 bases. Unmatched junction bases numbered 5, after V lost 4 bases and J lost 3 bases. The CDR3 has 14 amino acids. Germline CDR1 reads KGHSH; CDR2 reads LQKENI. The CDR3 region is CASSRTDREETQYF. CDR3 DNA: TGTGCCAGCTCACGGACCGACAGGGAAGAGACCCAGTACTTC.

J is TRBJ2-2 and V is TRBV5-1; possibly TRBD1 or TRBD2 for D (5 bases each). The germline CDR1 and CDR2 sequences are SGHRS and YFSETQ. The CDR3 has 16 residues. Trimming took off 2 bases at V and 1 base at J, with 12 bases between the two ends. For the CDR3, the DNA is TGCGCCAGCAGCTTTGGGGGTCGCCTGAACACCGGGGAGCTGTTTTTT. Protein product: CASSFGGRLNTGELFF.

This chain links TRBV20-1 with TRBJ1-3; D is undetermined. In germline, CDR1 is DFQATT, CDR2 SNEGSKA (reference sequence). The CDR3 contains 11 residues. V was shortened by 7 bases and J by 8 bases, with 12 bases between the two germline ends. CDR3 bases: TGCAGTGTATTGGGTTACGACACCATATATTTT. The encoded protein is CSVLGYDTIYF.

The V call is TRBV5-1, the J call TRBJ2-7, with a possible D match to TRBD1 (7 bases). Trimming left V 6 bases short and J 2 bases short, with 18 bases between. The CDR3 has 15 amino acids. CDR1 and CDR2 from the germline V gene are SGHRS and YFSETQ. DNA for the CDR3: TGCGCCAGCACCGGAGGGACAGCGGTTACCTACGAGCAGTACTTC. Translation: CASTGGTAVTYEQYF. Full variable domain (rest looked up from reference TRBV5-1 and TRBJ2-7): KAGVTQTPRYLIKTRGQQVTLSCSPISGHRSVSWYQQTPGQGLQFLFEYFSETQRNKGNFPGRFSGRQFSNSRSEMNVSTLELGDSALYLCASTGGTAVTYEQYFGPGTRLTVT.

The CDR3 loop is CASSPFGTGAGEQYF. The CDR3 DNA is TGTGCCAGCAGCCCCTTCGGGACAGGGGCGGGCGAGCAGTACTTC. V usage is TRBV6-5 and J usage is TRBJ2-7; 10 bases fit TRBD1. The germline gives CDR1 MNHEY, CDR2 SVGAGI. Germline trimming cut 6 bases from V and 6 bases from J; bases unmatched to any gene: 11. The CDR3 loop spans 15 amino acids.